This T cell receptor beta chain is from a study of Graves' ophthalmopathy and Graves' hyperthyroidism. RNA served as the template for amplifying TCR beta CDR3 regions. After a first-round RT-PCR with HTBI primers, a second-round multiplex PCR was run. Via MiXCR, TCRdb re-called the multiplex PCR reads, giving one row per CDR3 protein. Of a few hundred thousand distinct CDR3 sequences listed, 20% to 25% are singletons. This clonotype was picked up many times. V lost 0 bases to trimming and J lost 3 bases; unmatched junction nucleotides: 4. The germline gives CDR1 DFQATT, CDR2 SNEGSKA (reference sequence). The length of the CDR3 is 15 residues. Diagnosis was based on clinical symptoms, serum thyroxine, TRAb, thyroid ultrasound and orbital computed tomography.

The sequencing input was peripheral blood. The V gene is TRBV20-1, the J gene TRBJ2-7; 11 bases align to TRBD2. This receptor was taken from a woman aged 45-60 years with Graves' ophthalmopathy. The CDR3 DNA follows: TGCAGTGCTAGAGAAGTAGCGGGAGGGCGCTACGAGCAGTACTTC. Translating it yields CSAREVAGGRYEQYF.